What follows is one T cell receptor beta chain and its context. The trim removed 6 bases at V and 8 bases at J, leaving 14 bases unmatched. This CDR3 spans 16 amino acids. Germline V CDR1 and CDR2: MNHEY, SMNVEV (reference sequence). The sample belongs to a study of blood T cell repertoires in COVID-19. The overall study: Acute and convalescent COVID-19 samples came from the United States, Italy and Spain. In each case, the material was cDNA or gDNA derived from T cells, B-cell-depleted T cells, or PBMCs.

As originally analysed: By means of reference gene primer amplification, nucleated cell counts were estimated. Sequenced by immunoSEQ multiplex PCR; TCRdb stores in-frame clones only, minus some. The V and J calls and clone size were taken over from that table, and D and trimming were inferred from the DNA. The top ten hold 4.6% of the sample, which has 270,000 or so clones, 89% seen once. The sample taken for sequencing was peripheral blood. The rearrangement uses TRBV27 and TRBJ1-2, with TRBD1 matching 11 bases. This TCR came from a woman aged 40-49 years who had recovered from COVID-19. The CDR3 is CASSQARDRGARGYTF. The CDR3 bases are TGTGCCAGCAGCCAAGCCCGGGACAGGGGGGCGAGAGGCTACACCTTC.